These 27 T cell receptor beta chains were all obtained from the same sample, sequenced in a study of beta chain features in type 1 diabetes. The authors reverse transcribed all of the isolated RNA, so sequencing captured expressed TCRB transcripts. Sequencing was performed with immunoSEQ multiplex PCR; in TCRdb, only in-frame clones are kept and a portion is missing. This table holds about 360,000 clones, roughly 12% found once. Source material: naive CD4+ T cells from blood. Receptors originate from a man younger than 35 in good health.

This clone has more than one count but fewer than ten. The chain employs TRBV2 and TRBJ1-2, with a possible D match to TRBD1 (5 bases). Deletions cut 3 bases from V and 2 bases from J, with 7 bases between. This CDR3 comprises 13 residues. The germline CDR1 and CDR2 sequences are SNHLY and FYNNEI. The CDR3 nucleotides read TGTGCCAGCAGTGATTACAGGAACTATGGCTACACCTTC. It translates to CASSDYRNYGYTF.

The sample holds a few counts of this clone. The chain is built from TRBV6-5 and TRBJ2-3; D remains unclear. The CDR3 runs to 15 residues. The germline CDR1 and CDR2 sequences are MNHEY and SVGAGI. Trimming took 5 bases from V and 0 from J, leaving 12 bases between them. The CDR3 region has the DNA TGTGCCAGCAGTCCGCGGTTGACTAGCACAGATACGCAGTATTTT. Residues: CASSPRLTSTDTQYF.

This chain links TRBV14 with TRBJ2-7; the match to TRBD1 covers 9 bases. The CDR3 length is 15 residues. V was pared by 2 bases and J by 5 bases, with 7 bases of the junction left unmatched. Germline V CDR1 and CDR2: SGHDN, FVKESK. The CDR3 nucleotides read TGTGCCAGCAGCCAACCGGGGACAGGGCCCCACGAGCAGTACTTC. This translates into CASSQPGTGPHEQYF.

This clone showed up just once. The V gene is TRBV30, the J gene TRBJ1-3; D gene unclear. The CDR3 totals 16 residues. Trimming removed 0 bases at V and 2 bases at J, with 14 bases between. Germline V CDR1 and CDR2: GTSNPN, SVGIG (reference sequence). The CDR3: CAWSVTYRVTGNTIYF. DNA for the CDR3: TGTGCCTGGAGTGTAACCTACCGGGTAACTGGAAACACCATATATTTT.

This clone has just a few counts. The chain is built from TRBV18 and TRBJ1-2, with 8 bases matching TRBD1. The CDR3 covers 16 residues. Germline values: CDR1 KGHSH, CDR2 LQKENI. The J segment lost 5 bases and the V segment lost 4 bases, leaving 12 bases of the junction unmatched. The CDR3 DNA follows: TGTGCCAGCTCACTCACACAGGGGGAACGATTATATGGCTACACCTTC. Encoded protein: CASSLTQGERLYGYTF.

The J gene is TRBJ1-4, the V gene TRBV9; D gene unclear. The CDR3 is 16 amino acids. V dropped 4 bases and J dropped 0 bases, with 13 bases sitting between them. Germline-derived CDR1 and CDR2 are SGDLS and YYNGEE. In nucleotides, the CDR3 is TGTGCCAGCAGCCCAGGTCCCGTTGCAACTAATGAAAAACTGTTTTTT. This gives the protein CASSPGPVATNEKLFF.

This clone was detected a few times. CDR3 DNA: TGTGCCAGTATGGGAGACACCTACAATGAGCAGTTCTTC. Its translation is CASMGDTYNEQFF. The J gene is TRBJ2-1, the V gene TRBV19; D might be TRBD2 (5 bases). The V gene lost 7 bases and the J gene lost 2 bases, with 9 bases spanning the gap. Germline V CDR1 and CDR2: LNHDA, SQIVND (reference sequence). The CDR3 covers 13 residues.

J is TRBJ1-1 and V is TRBV9; TRBD1 matches 7 bases. The junction had 5 bases not matched to a gene; V was cut back by 2 bases and J by 4 bases. This CDR3 has 14 amino acids. CDR1 is SGDLS, CDR2 YYNGEE, per germline. CDR3 bases: TGTGCCAGCAGCGTTTGGACAGGAACCACTGAAGCTTTCTTT. This codes for CASSVWTGTTEAFF.

Only a few counts were recorded for this clone. V usage is TRBV7-2 and J usage is TRBJ2-1, with D tentatively TRBD2 (5 bases). This CDR3 comprises 12 residues. Germline CDR1 and CDR2: SGHTA and FQGNSA. V was shortened by 4 bases and J by 12 bases, with 13 bases between the two germline ends. This CDR3 is CASSSIDRGQFF. In nucleotides, the CDR3 is TGTGCCAGCAGCTCCATAGATCGGGGGCAGTTCTTC.

This clone has only a few counts. The genes are TRBV10-3 and TRBJ2-1, with a tentative D call TRBD1 (5 bases). The germline gives CDR1 ENHRY, CDR2 SYGVKD. The CDR3 is 15 residues long. Trimming pared 2 bases from V and 9 bases from J, leaving 17 bases between. The DNA for the CDR3 is TGTGCCATCAGTGAGGCGTTAGGGGATGTAGGTGAGCAGTTCTTC. This codes for CAISEALGDVGEQFF.

This clone was detected a few times. The gene calls are TRBV7-3 and TRBJ1-2; D ambiguous. Per the germline V gene, CDR1 is SGHTA and CDR2 is FQGTGA. Deletions cut 2 bases from V and 8 bases from J, with 15 bases between. The CDR3 contains 14 residues. The CDR3 sequence: CASSLSPSSRGYTF. The CDR3 DNA reads TGTGCCAGCAGCTTATCCCCGAGCTCCCGGGGCTACACCTTC.

The chain links TRBV13 to TRBJ2-3; no clear D. Between the trimmed V and J ends, which lost 1 base and 6 bases, there was a span of 14 bases. The CDR3 consists of 15 residues. Germline V gene lookup returns CDR1 PRHDT and CDR2 FYEKMQ (reference sequence). In DNA, the CDR3 is TGTGCCAGCAGCTTAGTACGGGTGGATTGGGATACGCAGTATTTT. Amino acids: CASSLVRVDWDTQYF.

The chain recombines TRBV7-3 with TRBJ2-7; D perhaps matches TRBD1 (7 bases). The CDR3 is 15 amino acids. The germline V gene encodes CDR1 SGHTA and CDR2 FQGTGA. V was shortened by 5 bases and J by 3 bases, with 17 bases between the two germline ends. CDR3 nucleotide sequence: TGTGCCAGCAGCCCTGGGGCAGGGGGAGGCTACGAGCAGTACTTC. This sequence encodes CASSPGAGGGYEQYF.

This clone has only a few counts. V usage is TRBV10-3 and J usage is TRBJ2-3; the match to TRBD2 covers 11 bases. This CDR3 has 16 residues. Germline trimming cut 3 bases from V and 4 bases from J; bases unmatched to any gene: 6. Germline values: CDR1 ENHRY, CDR2 SYGVKD. CDR3: CAISEGLAGGPDTQYF. The CDR3 DNA reads as TGTGCCATCAGTGAAGGTCTAGCGGGGGGACCAGATACGCAGTATTTT.

V is TRBV2 and J is TRBJ1-2; 11 nucleotides match TRBD1. The CDR3 has 14 residues. Trimming cost V 6 bases and J 3 bases; bases outside gene matches: 3. The germline V gene encodes CDR1 SNHLY and CDR2 FYNNEI. CDR3: CASRDRGQDYGYTF. For the CDR3, the DNA is TGTGCCAGCAGGGACAGGGGGCAAGACTATGGCTACACCTTC.

V and J are TRBV28 and TRBJ1-1, with a weak D call TRBD1 (5 bases). Germline lookup yields CDR1 MDHEN and CDR2 SYDVKM. The CDR3 covers 15 residues. The ends were cut back, 6 bases at V and 0 bases at J, with 14 bases in the middle. The CDR3 region is CASSSPGHLNTEAFF. CDR3 bases: TGTGCCAGCAGCTCCCCCGGACACCTGAACACTGAAGCTTTCTTT. The full variable domain, completed using reference TRBV28 and TRBJ1-1, is DVKVTQSSRYLVKRTGEKVFLECVQDMDHENMFWYRQDPGLGLRLIYFSYDVKMKEKGDIPEGYSVSREKKERFSLILESASTNQTSMYLCASSSPGHLNTEAFFGQGTRLTVV.

The chain carries TRBV30 and TRBJ2-7; 12 nucleotides agree with TRBD2. In germline, CDR1 is GTSNPN, CDR2 SVGIG (reference sequence). Trimming at V came to 4 bases and at J to 1 base, leaving 5 bases not matched to a gene. There are 15 residues in the CDR3. The CDR3 is CAWNPGLAGSYEQYF. CDR3 nucleotide sequence: TGTGCCTGGAACCCTGGACTAGCGGGATCCTACGAGCAGTACTTC.

V is TRBV2 and J is TRBJ2-7, with 9 positions matching TRBD2. Germline V gene sequence: CDR1 SNHLY, CDR2 FYNNEI. V was pared by 5 bases and J by 3 bases, with 8 bases of the junction left unmatched. The CDR3 totals 15 residues. In DNA, the CDR3 is TGTGCCAGCAGTACCCGGACTAGCGACTACTACGAGCAGTACTTC. Protein: CASSTRTSDYYEQYF.

This clone was counted a few times. V and J are TRBV2 and TRBJ2-7; TRBD1 matches 11 bases. This CDR3 is built from 14 residues. Germline loops: CDR1 SNHLY, CDR2 FYNNEI. V dropped 6 bases and J dropped 5; count of bases not matched to a gene: 6. This CDR3 is CASRVGQGANEQYF. CDR3 in DNA: TGTGCCAGCAGAGTAGGACAGGGGGCCAACGAGCAGTACTTC.

This clone was seen more than once but under ten times. The chain uses TRBV6-5 and TRBJ2-7; 8 positions agree with TRBD1. There are 14 residues in the CDR3. Germline loops: CDR1 MNHEY, CDR2 SVGAGI. The J segment lost 3 bases and the V segment lost 6 bases, leaving 7 bases of the junction unmatched. CDR3 bases: TGTGCCAGCAGCCGGGACAGGAAGATCTACGAGCAGTACTTC. This codes for CASSRDRKIYEQYF.

The V call is TRBV6-6, the J call TRBJ1-5; 7 nucleotides line up with TRBD1. Germline CDR1 and CDR2: MNHNY and SVGAGI (reference sequence). J gave up 6 bases and V 5 bases, and 13 bases lay outside the gene matches. CDR3 size: 16 residues. The CDR3 sequence: CASSRVPGQSVQPQHF. CDR3 nucleotides: TGTGCCAGCAGTCGCGTCCCGGGACAGAGCGTTCAGCCCCAGCATTTT.

This clone was seen only a few times. V and J are TRBV5-4 and TRBJ2-6; the D gene is possibly TRBD1 (6 bases). Per the germline V gene, CDR1 is SGHNT and CDR2 is YYREEE (reference sequence). CDR3 length equals 15 residues. Between the trimmed V and J ends, which lost 1 base and 2 bases, there was a span of 7 bases. CDR3 amino acids: CASSLTGTGANVLTF. The CDR3 DNA follows: TGTGCCAGCAGCTTGACAGGGACTGGGGCCAACGTCCTGACTTTC.

The chain combines TRBV9 with TRBJ2-7; D uncertain. CDR3 length equals 14 residues. V dropped 4 bases and J dropped 0 bases, with 11 bases sitting between them. CDR1 SGDLS and CDR2 YYNGEE come from the germline V gene. CDR3: CASSPSTNSYEQYF. The CDR3 coding sequence is TGTGCCAGCAGCCCGTCGACAAACTCCTACGAGCAGTACTTC.

V gene TRBV19 combines with J gene TRBJ2-7; TRBD2 aligns across 8 bases. J lost 7 bases, V lost 1 base, and 9 bases had no gene match. CDR1 LNHDA and CDR2 SQIVND come from the germline V gene (reference sequence). This CDR3 is built from 15 residues. This chain's CDR3 is CASSIGAAGVKEQYF. CDR3 sequence (DNA): TGTGCCAGTAGTATAGGGGCAGCGGGGGTGAAGGAGCAGTACTTC.

CDR3 in DNA: TGTGCCAGCAGGGACAGGGTTGGAGATACGCAGTATTTT. Residues: CASRDRVGDTQYF. V gene TRBV11-3 combines with J gene TRBJ2-3; 8 nucleotides agree with TRBD1. The CDR3 is 13 residues long. The germline V gene encodes CDR1 SGHNT and CDR2 YENEEA. V lost 6 bases to trimming and J lost 5 bases; unmatched junction nucleotides: 4.

This sequence joins TRBV2 and TRBJ1-1, with D hard to call. The germline V and J ends were trimmed by 5 bases and 5 bases, with 12 bases remaining between them. CDR1 is SNHLY and CDR2 is FYNNEI in the germline V gene. This CDR3 comprises 13 residues. CDR3 sequence (DNA): TGTGCCAGCAGTACTAGAGCGGAGACTGAAGCTTTCTTT. It specifies CASSTRAETEAFF.

The chain joins TRBV6-6 to TRBJ2-3, with 8 nucleotides matching TRBD1. V gave up 7 bases and J gave up 8 bases; unmatched junction bases: 8. CDR1 is MNHNY and CDR2 is SVGAGI in the germline V gene (reference sequence). This CDR3 comprises 13 residues. As DNA, the CDR3 is TGTGCCAGCACGGAGGACAGGGCGGGTACGCAGTATTTT. Its protein is CASTEDRAGTQYF.